The clone carrying this TCR beta chain occurred a few times. Its antigen is unknown. Treatment of any kind had been given to no patient before thyroid surgery. The junction had 8 bases not matched to a gene; V was cut back by 0 bases and J by 8 bases. Germline CDR1 and CDR2: LNHNV and YYDKDF (reference sequence). This CDR3 is built from 15 residues. As handled by the study authors: Researchers built a distant-metastasis classifier for papillary thyroid cancer that drew on CDR3 differences across clinicopathological groups. From the PCR reads, TCRdb re-called clones with MiXCR. What appears here as the V and J calls and clone size reflects TCRdb's work, not the paper's. In the table there are tens of thousands of clones, approximately 12% of which are singletons. The source of the sample is a study of metastatic and nonmetastatic thyroid tumors. Study-wide context: Samples came from malignant and benign thyroid patients, and repertoires were compared across blood and tumor or nodule tissue. Study-wide results and caveats: A significant increase in TCR beta diversity was reportedly seen in malignant thyroid tumors relative to benign nodules, in blood and tumor.

The sequenced material came from blood. The TCR was taken from a female donor with papillary thyroid cancer or a benign thyroid nodule (not recorded which). Some clones in this sample may be carry-over from other donors' samples. The genes are TRBV15 and TRBJ1-2, with 8 bases identical to TRBD1. CDR3 DNA sequence: TGTGCCACCAGCAGAGAAGGGGGCAGGGGGCACGGCTACACCTTC. It yields the protein CATSREGGRGHGYTF.